The sequence of this TCR beta chain was determined in a study of identical twins. A universal primer site came from template switching; cDNA carried unique molecular identifiers. TCRdb re-called the 5' RACE reads with MiXCR, one entry per CDR3 protein. The sample includes about 890,000 distinct CDR3 sequences, over 9% of them seen just once. Regarding this clonotype: Antigen: not known.

CDR3 length equals 17 residues. The germline V gene has CDR1 KGHSH and CDR2 LQKENI. The V and J ends lost 3 bases and 0 bases respectively, with 14 bases between them. Study-wide findings and caveats: Twin sharing of out-of-frame TCR alpha was underestimated by models in monozygotic pairs. An excess of low generation probability was shown by twin-shared out-of-frame alpha sequences.

This sample was shared with a second study, whose subject was yellow fever vaccine responses in identical twins. That report notes: On the reported evidence, twins' vaccine T cell responses seemed partly convergent and partly personalized.

This sequence was found in a woman in her late teens or twenties in good health. The sequencing sample was made of PBMCs. The V call is TRBV18, the J call TRBJ1-4; D is ambiguous. DNA for the CDR3: TGTGCCAGCTCACCCACCAAACAACCTGCAACTAATGAAAAACTGTTTTTT. Amino acids: CASSPTKQPATNEKLFF.